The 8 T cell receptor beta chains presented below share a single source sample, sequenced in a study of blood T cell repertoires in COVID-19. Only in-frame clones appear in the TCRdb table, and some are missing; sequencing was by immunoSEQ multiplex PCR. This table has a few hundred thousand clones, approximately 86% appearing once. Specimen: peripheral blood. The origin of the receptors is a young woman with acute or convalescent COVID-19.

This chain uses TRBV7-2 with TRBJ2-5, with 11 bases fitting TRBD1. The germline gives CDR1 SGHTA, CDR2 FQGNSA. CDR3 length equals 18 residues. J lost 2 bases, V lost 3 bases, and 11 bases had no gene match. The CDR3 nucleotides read TGTGCCAGCAGCTTTTCCGGGACAGGGGGTAGAGTGCAAGAGACCCAGTACTTC. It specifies CASSFSGTGGRVQETQYF.

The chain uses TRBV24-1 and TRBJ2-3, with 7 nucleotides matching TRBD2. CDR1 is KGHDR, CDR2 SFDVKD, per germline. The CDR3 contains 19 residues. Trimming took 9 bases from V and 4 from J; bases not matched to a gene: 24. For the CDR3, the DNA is TGTGCCACCGTTACAGATACGCGGGAGCTCCTGGCGGAGTCAGATACGCAGTATTTT. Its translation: CATVTDTRELLAESDTQYF.

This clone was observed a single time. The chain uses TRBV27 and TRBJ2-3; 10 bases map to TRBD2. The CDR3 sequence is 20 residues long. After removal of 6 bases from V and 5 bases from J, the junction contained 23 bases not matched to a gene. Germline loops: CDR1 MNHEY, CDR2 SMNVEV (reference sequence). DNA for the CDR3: TGTGCCAGCAGCCCCCACCCGGGACGGGCGCTAGCGGGAGTCAAAGATACGCAGTATTTT. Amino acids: CASSPHPGRALAGVKDTQYF.

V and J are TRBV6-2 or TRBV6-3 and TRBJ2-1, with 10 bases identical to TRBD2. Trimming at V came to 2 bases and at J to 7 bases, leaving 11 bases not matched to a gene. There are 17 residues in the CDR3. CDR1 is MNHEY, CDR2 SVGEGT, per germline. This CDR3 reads CASSYESGSGRRNEQFF. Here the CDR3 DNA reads TGTGCCAGCAGTTACGAATCGGGTAGCGGGAGGAGGAATGAGCAGTTCTTC.

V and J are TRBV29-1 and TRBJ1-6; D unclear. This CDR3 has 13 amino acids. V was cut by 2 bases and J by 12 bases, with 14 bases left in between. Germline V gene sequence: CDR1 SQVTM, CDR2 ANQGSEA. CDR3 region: CSVEMGRLIPLHF. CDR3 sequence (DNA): TGCAGCGTTGAAATGGGGAGGCTTATACCCCTCCACTTT. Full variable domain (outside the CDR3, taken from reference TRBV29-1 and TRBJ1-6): SAVISQKPSRDICQRGTSLTIQCQVDSQVTMMFWYRQQPGQSLTLIATANQGSEATYESGFVIDKFPISRPNLTFSTLTVSNMSPEDSSIYLCSVEMGRLIPLHFGNGTRLTVT.

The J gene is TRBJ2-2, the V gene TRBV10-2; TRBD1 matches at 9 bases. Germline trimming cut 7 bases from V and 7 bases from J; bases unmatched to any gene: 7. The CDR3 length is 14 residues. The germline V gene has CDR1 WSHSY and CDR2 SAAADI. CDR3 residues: CASTRQGVNGELFF. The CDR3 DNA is TGCGCCAGCACCCGACAGGGGGTGAACGGGGAGCTGTTTTTT.

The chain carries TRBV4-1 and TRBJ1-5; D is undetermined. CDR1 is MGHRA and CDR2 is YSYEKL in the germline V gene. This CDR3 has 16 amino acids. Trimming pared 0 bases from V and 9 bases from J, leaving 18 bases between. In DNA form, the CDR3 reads TGCGCCAGCAGCCAAGATAGCGGGGTGCGGTTTTGGCCCCAGCATTTT. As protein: CASSQDSGVRFWPQHF.

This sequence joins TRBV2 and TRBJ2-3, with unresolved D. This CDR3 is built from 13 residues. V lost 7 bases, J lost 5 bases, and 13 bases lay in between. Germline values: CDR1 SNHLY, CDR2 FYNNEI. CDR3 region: CASTRTLGDTQYF. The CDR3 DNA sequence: TGTGCCAGCACTCGCACTCTTGGAGATACGCAGTATTTT.